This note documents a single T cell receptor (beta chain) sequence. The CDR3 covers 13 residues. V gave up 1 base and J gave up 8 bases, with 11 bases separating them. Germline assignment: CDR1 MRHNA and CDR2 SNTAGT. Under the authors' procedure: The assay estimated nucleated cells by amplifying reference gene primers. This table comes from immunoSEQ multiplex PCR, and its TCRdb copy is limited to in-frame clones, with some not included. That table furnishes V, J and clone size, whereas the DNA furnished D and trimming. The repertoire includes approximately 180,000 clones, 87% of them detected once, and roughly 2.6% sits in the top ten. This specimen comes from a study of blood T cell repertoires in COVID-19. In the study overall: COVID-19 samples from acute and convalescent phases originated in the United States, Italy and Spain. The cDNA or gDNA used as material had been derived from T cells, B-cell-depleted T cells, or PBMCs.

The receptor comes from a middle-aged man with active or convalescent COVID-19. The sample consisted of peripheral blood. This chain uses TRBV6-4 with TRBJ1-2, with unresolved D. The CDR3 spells CASSDFAGRGYTF. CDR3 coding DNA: TGTGCCAGCAGTGACTTCGCAGGTCGAGGCTACACCTTC.